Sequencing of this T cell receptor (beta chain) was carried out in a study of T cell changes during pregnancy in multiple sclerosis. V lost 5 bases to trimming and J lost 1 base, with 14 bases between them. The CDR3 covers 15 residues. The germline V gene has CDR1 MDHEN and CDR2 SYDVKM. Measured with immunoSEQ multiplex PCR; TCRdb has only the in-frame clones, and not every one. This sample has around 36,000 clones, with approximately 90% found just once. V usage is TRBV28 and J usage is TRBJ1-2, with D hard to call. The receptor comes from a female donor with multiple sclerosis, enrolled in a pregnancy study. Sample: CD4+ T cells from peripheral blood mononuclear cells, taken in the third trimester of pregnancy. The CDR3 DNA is TGTGCCAGCAGTCCCCCTGGGCGTATTAACTATGGCTACACCTTC. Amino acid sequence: CASSPPGRINYGYTF.